The next 17 T cell receptor beta chains were all read from a single sample in a study of blood T cell repertoires in COVID-19. Some clones are missing from TCRdb's copy, which holds only in-frame ones; the method was immunoSEQ multiplex PCR. The sample lists about 94,000 clones, approximately 83% occurring once. Input material: peripheral blood. The source of these receptors is a man aged 55-75 years with acute or convalescent COVID-19.

The genes are TRBV6-5 and TRBJ1-2; D remains ambiguous. CDR3 length: 13 residues. Germline CDR1 MNHEY, CDR2 SVGAGI. V was trimmed by 11 bases and J by 0 bases, leaving 13 bases between them. CDR3 residues: CAGWGETNYGYTF. The CDR3 DNA reads TGTGCCGGTTGGGGAGAGACTAACTATGGCTACACCTTC.

The CDR3 coding sequence is TGCGCCAGCAGCTTGACCCCTACAACTAATGAAAAACTGTTTTTT. Translating it yields CASSLTPTTNEKLFF. The gene calls are TRBV5-1 and TRBJ1-4; D not certain. The CDR3 runs 15 residues. Trimming stripped 1 base from V and 0 bases from J, with 7 bases between. The V gene's germline CDR1 is SGHRS and CDR2 YFSETQ.

This sequence joins TRBV7-9 and TRBJ2-3, with 9 bases identical to TRBD2. Trimming took 2 bases from V and 0 from J; bases not matched to a gene: 6. In germline, CDR1 is SEHNR, CDR2 FQNEAQ (reference sequence). This CDR3 is 17 amino acids long. CDR3 coding DNA: TGTGCCAGCAGCTTATATCTAGCGGGGACTAGCACAGATACGCAGTATTTT. Amino acid sequence: CASSLYLAGTSTDTQYF. Drawing the rest from reference TRBV7-9 and TRBJ2-3, the complete variable domain is DTGVSQNPRHKITKRGQNVTFRCDPISEHNRLYWYRQTLGQGPEFLTYFQNEAQLEKSRLLSDRFSAERPKGSFSTLEIQRTEQGDSAMYLCASSLYLAGTSTDTQYFGPGTRLTVL.

The chain employs TRBV9 and TRBJ2-1, with 10 bases matching TRBD1. Germline trimming cut 3 bases from V and 10 bases from J; bases unmatched to any gene: 13. The germline CDR1 and CDR2 sequences are SGDLS and YYNGEE. The CDR3 consists of 16 residues. In DNA form, the CDR3 reads TGTGCCAGCAGCGCCCACGGGACAGGGGTAACAGAGGAGCAGTTCTTC. Translated, it gives CASSAHGTGVTEEQFF.

The chain employs TRBV5-4 and TRBJ2-3, with 15 bases that match TRBD2. Germline values: CDR1 SGHNT, CDR2 YYREEE (reference sequence). The CDR3 runs to 15 residues. V trimming: 7 bases; J trimming: 2 bases; junction bases outside the gene matches: 2. CDR3 sequence reads: CASGLAGGNTDTQYF. The DNA of the CDR3 is TGTGCCAGCGGACTAGCGGGGGGGAACACAGATACGCAGTATTTT.

Here the CDR3 reads CASSFGGSRAGYTF. The CDR3 bases are TGTGCCAGCAGTTTCGGGGGGAGCCGAGCCGGCTACACCTTC. The chain uses TRBV28 and TRBJ1-2; the D gene is possibly TRBD1 (5 bases). Germline V gene sequence: CDR1 MDHEN, CDR2 SYDVKM. CDR3 size: 14 residues. Trimming cost V 3 bases and J 8 bases, with 16 bases left between them.

The chain is built from TRBV24-1 and TRBJ2-1; 8 bases line up with TRBD1. This CDR3 region has 14 residues. V was pared by 2 bases and J by 5 bases, with 1 base of the junction left unmatched. Germline-derived CDR1 and CDR2 are KGHDR and SFDVKD. The CDR3: CATSDWTGNNEQFF. In nucleotides, the CDR3 is TGTGCCACCAGTGATTGGACAGGGAACAATGAGCAGTTCTTC.

The rearrangement links TRBV2 to TRBJ1-1; 7 bases are a match to TRBD1. The germline V gene has CDR1 SNHLY and CDR2 FYNNEI. This CDR3 spans 13 amino acids. Germline trimming cut 7 bases from V and 5 bases from J; bases unmatched to any gene: 7. The CDR3 DNA sequence: TGTGCCAGCATTAGGACAGGAAAAACTGAAGCTTTCTTT. Protein sequence: CASIRTGKTEAFF.

This chain uses TRBV6-5 with TRBJ1-2; D not certain. This CDR3 spans 12 amino acids. Germline V gives CDR1 MNHEY, CDR2 SVGAGI. V gave up 2 bases and J gave up 5 bases, with 6 bases separating them. The CDR3 here is CASSYPGYGYTF. CDR3 nucleotide sequence: TGTGCCAGCAGTTACCCCGGGTATGGCTACACCTTC.

The chain employs TRBV7-9 and TRBJ1-2; 8 bases line up with TRBD1. Germline lookup yields CDR1 SEHNR and CDR2 FQNEAQ (reference sequence). J lost 4 bases, V lost 7 bases, and 11 bases had no gene match. The CDR3 extends over 15 amino acids. The CDR3 spells CASNQAGTGTYGYTF. In DNA form, the CDR3 reads TGTGCCAGCAACCAGGCGGGGACAGGAACCTATGGCTACACCTTC.

The J gene is TRBJ1-4, the V gene TRBV11-2, with D perhaps TRBD1 (5 bases). V was trimmed by 7 bases and J by 7 bases, leaving 13 bases between them. The CDR3 consists of 13 residues. CDR1 is SGHAT and CDR2 is FQNNGV in the germline V gene. The CDR3: CASTRQKGEKLFF. For the CDR3, the DNA is TGTGCCAGCACCAGACAGAAGGGTGAAAAACTGTTTTTT.

In its sample, this clone was seen once. This chain links TRBV15 with TRBJ1-2; D possibly corresponds to TRBD1 (5 bases). The V and J ends lost 5 bases and 8 bases respectively, with 21 bases between them. The CDR3 length is 15 residues. Germline V gene data show CDR1 as LNHNV and CDR2 as YYDKDF (reference sequence). This CDR3 is CATSPDRVAGGGYTF. The CDR3 nucleotides read TGTGCCACCAGCCCCGACCGTGTAGCCGGGGGGGGCTACACCTTC.

The rearrangement joins TRBV14 to TRBJ1-4; TRBD1 aligns across 8 bases. This CDR3 contains 14 residues. Germline trimming cut 5 bases from V and 7 bases from J; bases unmatched to any gene: 6. CDR1 and CDR2 from the germline V gene are SGHDN and FVKESK. The CDR3 spells CASSSGTGSEKLFF. Written as DNA, the CDR3 is TGTGCCAGCAGCTCTGGGACAGGTAGTGAAAAACTGTTTTTT.

The chain combines TRBV5-6 with TRBJ1-2; D ambiguous. This CDR3 region has 13 residues. Germline assignment: CDR1 SGHDT and CDR2 YYEEEE. V was cut by 4 bases and J by 4 bases, with 11 bases left in between. The CDR3 is CASSTPSGYGYTF. The CDR3 DNA reads as TGTGCCAGCAGCACCCCCTCAGGCTATGGCTACACCTTC. The full variable domain, completed using reference TRBV5-6 and TRBJ1-2, is DAGVTQSPTHLIKTRGQQVTLRCSPKSGHDTVSWYQQALGQGPQFIFQYYEEEERQRGNFPDRFSGHQFPNYSSELNVNALLLGDSALYLCASSTPSGYGYTFGSGTRLTVV.

This clone has a handful of counts. The CDR3 protein is CATSDPDRFGVDTQYF. In DNA, the CDR3 is TGTGCCACCAGTGATCCCGACAGGTTCGGGGTAGATACGCAGTATTTT. The rearrangement uses TRBV24-1 and TRBJ2-3, with D possibly matching TRBD1 (6 bases). This CDR3 has 16 amino acids. Trimming shortened V by 3 bases and J by 5 bases, and 17 bases separated the two germline ends. The germline V gene encodes CDR1 KGHDR and CDR2 SFDVKD.

The chain joins TRBV28 to TRBJ1-2, with a tentative D call TRBD1 (6 bases). Per the germline V gene, CDR1 is MDHEN and CDR2 is SYDVKM. The CDR3 loop spans 13 amino acids. The germline V and J ends were trimmed by 6 bases and 6 bases, with 14 bases remaining between them. The CDR3 spells CASSTTGSNGYTF. For the CDR3, the DNA is TGTGCCAGCAGCACTACAGGGTCGAATGGCTACACCTTC.

This clone was detected only a few times. V usage is TRBV6-5 and J usage is TRBJ2-7; a possible D gene is TRBD1 (5 bases). Germline assignment: CDR1 MNHEY and CDR2 SVGAGI. The CDR3 is 13 residues long. Trimming took 2 bases from V and 3 from J, leaving 8 bases between them. CDR3 sequence reads: CASSYGQIYEQYF. The CDR3 nucleotides are TGTGCCAGCAGTTACGGACAAATCTACGAGCAGTACTTC.